This note documents a single TCR beta chain sequence. Its matching antigen is unknown. Arm-PCR of CDR3 regions with iRepertoire HTBI primers generated TCR beta libraries. TCRdb itself ran the multiplex PCR reads through MiXCR, one entry per CDR3 protein. The profile shows roughly 400,000 distinct CDR3 sequences, 15% of them singletons. The CDR3 sequence is 13 residues long. Germline-derived CDR1 and CDR2 are SGHTA and FQGNSA. V was shortened by 1 base and J by 11 bases, with 13 bases between the two germline ends. Time point denoted: newly diagnosed GD, antithyroid drugs for less than 3 months. Generation of the TCR library employed RNA extracted from PBMCs. The sample is drawn from a study of regulatory T cells in long-lasting Graves disease. Study-wide results and limits: Favored usage of TRBV28, TRBJ1-2 and TRBJ2-5 was recorded in persistent disease. Thyroid tissue was not sampled; only peripheral blood was.

These data were likewise used in another study, on T cells in Graves' hyperthyroidism and ophthalmopathy. That source reports: TCR CDR3 regions were first amplified by RT-PCR with HTBI primers. A model using 13 V-J features told ophthalmopathy apart from stable hyperthyroidism.

Source: peripheral blood mononuclear cells (PBMCs), taken at new diagnosis, from a patient treated with antithyroid drugs. The TCR comes from a woman between 40 and 55 years old with Graves disease. The chain joins TRBV7-2 to TRBJ2-3; weak D call: TRBD1 (5 bases). The CDR3 sequence is CASSLGQGVGQYF. CDR3 in DNA: TGTGCCAGCAGCTTAGGGCAGGGCGTAGGGCAGTATTTT.